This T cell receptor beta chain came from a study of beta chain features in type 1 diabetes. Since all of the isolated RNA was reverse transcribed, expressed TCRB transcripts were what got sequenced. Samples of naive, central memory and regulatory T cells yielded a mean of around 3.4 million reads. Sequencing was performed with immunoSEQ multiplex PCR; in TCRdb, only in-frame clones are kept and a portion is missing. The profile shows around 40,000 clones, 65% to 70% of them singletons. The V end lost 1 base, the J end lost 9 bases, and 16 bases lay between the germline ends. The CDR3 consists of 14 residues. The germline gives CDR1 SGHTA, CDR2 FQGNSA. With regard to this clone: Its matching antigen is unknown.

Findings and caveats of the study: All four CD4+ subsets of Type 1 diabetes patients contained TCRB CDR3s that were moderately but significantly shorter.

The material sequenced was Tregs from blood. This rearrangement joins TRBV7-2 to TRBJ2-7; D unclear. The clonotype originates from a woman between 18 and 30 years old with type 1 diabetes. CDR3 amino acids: CASSLVTAEVRQYF. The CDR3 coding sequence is TGTGCCAGCAGCTTAGTTACCGCAGAAGTACGGCAGTACTTC.